What follows describes a single T cell receptor beta chain. Its antigen is as yet unknown. The CDR3 sequence is 18 residues long. Unmatched junction bases numbered 14, after V lost 5 bases and J lost 0 bases. Germline assignment: CDR1 SGHDN and CDR2 FVKESK. The entry originates in a study of cytomegalovirus exposure and HLA in healthy donors. General observations from the study: A missense DCLRE1C variant was associated with V- and J-gene trimming of TCR beta chains in a later analysis, and an independent cohort replicated the association. Most TCR sequences were rare, but some public TCRs occurred in many donors.

The PCR ran on 60 Vbeta and 13 Jbeta primers. Measured with immunoSEQ multiplex PCR; TCRdb has only the in-frame clones, and not every one. This table holds over 100,000 clones, roughly 70% found once. The chain carries TRBV14 and TRBJ1-1; TRBD1 matches at 8 bases. Sequences were obtained from PBMCs. The clonotype originates from a man younger than 45 in good health and CMV-seropositive. The CDR3 spells CASSLPDRGIPLNTEAFF. Here the CDR3 DNA reads TGTGCCAGCAGCTTACCAGACAGGGGTATTCCCTTGAACACTGAAGCTTTCTTT.